This T cell receptor (beta chain) was documented in a study of cytomegalovirus exposure and HLA in healthy donors. About the study: Some 80 million unique TCR sequences came from HLA-typed donors in an early release. General observations from the study: Some public TCRs appeared in many individuals, while most sequences were rare.

CDR1 is SGDLS and CDR2 is YYNGEE in the germline V gene. CDR3 size: 16 residues. Losses at the gene ends were 4 bases for V and 2 bases for J; bases not matched to a gene: 8. Primers for the PCR totalled 60 Vbeta and 13 Jbeta. Generated by immunoSEQ multiplex PCR, the TCRdb table keeps only in-frame clones and is missing some. This sample yields around 150,000 clones, of which roughly 85% are seen a single time; 7.5% to 10% belongs to the top ten. About this clone itself: What it binds is unknown.

The donors were healthy bone marrow donors. The chain employs TRBV9 and TRBJ1-2; TRBD1 aligns across 10 bases. The receptor comes from a man aged 18 to 29 in good health and CMV-seropositive. The specimen was PBMCs. The DNA of the CDR3 is TGTGCCAGCAGCCCCCGGACAGGGGGTTTCAACTATGGCTACACCTTC. Its translation: CASSPRTGGFNYGYTF.